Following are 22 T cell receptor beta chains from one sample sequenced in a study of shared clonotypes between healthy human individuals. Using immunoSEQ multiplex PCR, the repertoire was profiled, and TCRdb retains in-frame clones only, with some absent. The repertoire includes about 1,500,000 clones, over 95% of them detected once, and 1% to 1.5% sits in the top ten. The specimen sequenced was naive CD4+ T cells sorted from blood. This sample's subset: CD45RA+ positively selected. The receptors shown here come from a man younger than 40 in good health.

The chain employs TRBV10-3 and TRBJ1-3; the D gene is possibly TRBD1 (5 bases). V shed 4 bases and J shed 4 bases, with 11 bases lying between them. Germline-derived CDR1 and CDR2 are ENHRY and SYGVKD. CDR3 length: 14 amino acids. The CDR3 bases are TGTGCCATCAGTGTGGACAAAGGAGGAAACACCATATATTTT. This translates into CAISVDKGGNTIYF.

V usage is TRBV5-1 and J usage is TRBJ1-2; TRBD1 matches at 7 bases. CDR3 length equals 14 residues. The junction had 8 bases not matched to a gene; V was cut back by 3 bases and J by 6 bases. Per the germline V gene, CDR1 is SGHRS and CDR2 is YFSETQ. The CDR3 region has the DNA TGCGCCAGCAGCTCATCAGGGGGGAAGGATGGCTACACCTTC. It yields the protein CASSSSGGKDGYTF.

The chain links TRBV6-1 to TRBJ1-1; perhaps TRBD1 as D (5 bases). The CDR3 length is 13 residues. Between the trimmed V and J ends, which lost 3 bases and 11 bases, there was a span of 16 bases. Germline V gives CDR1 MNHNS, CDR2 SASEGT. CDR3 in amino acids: CASSDRQFSPAFF. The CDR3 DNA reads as TGTGCCAGCAGTGACAGACAGTTCTCCCCTGCTTTCTTT.

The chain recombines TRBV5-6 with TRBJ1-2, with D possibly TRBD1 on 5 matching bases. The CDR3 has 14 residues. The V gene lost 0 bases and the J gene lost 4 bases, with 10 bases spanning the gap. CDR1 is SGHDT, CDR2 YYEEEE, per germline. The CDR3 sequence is CASSLGGTPYGYTF. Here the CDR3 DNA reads TGTGCCAGCAGCTTGGGAGGGACCCCCTATGGCTACACCTTC.

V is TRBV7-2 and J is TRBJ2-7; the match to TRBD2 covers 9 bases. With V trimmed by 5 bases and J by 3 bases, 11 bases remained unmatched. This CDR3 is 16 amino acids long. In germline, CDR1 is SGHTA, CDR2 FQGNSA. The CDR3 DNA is TGTGCCAGCAGCGCCCGACCGGGACTAGCTGGCTACGAGCAGTACTTC. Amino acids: CASSARPGLAGYEQYF.

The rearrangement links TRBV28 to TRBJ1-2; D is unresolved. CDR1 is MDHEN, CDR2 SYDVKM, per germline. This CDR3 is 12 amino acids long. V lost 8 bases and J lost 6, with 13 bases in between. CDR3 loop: CASRTNKDGYTF. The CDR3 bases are TGTGCCAGCCGAACAAATAAGGATGGCTACACCTTC.

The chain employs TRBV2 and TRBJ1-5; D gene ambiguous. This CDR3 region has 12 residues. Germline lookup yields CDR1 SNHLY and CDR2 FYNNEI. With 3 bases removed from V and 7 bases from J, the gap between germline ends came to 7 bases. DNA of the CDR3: TGTGCCAGCAGTGATGGCGCACAGCCCCAGCATTTT. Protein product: CASSDGAQPQHF.

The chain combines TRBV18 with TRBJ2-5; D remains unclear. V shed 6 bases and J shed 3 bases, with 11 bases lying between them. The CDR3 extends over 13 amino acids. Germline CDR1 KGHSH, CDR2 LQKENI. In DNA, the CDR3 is TGTGCCAGCTCGGCAGCGCCCGAAGAGACCCAGTACTTC. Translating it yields CASSAAPEETQYF.

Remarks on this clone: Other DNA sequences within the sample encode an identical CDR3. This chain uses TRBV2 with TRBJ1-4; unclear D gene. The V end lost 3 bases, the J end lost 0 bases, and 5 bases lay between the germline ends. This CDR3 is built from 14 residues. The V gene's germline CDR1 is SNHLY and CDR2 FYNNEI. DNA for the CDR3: TGTGCCAGCAGTGACCGAGCAACTAATGAAAAACTGTTTTTT. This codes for CASSDRATNEKLFF.

Here the CDR3 DNA reads TGTGCCAGCTCACCTCGACAGCTTAACTATGGCTACACCTTC. It specifies CASSPRQLNYGYTF. This chain uses TRBV18 with TRBJ1-2; TRBD1 is a possible D gene (5 bases). V lost 3 bases, J lost 1 base, and 9 bases lay in between. Germline CDR1 and CDR2: KGHSH and LQKENI. The CDR3 length is 14 residues.

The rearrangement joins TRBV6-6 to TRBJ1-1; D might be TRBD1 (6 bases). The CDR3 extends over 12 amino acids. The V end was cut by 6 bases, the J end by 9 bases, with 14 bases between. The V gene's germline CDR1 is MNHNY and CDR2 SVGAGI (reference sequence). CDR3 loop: CASSFLGDKAFF. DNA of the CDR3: TGTGCCAGCAGCTTTCTAGGGGACAAAGCTTTCTTT.

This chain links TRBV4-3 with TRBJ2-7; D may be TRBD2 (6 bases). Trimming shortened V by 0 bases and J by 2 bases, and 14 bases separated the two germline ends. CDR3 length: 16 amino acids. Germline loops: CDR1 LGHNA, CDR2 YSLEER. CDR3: CASSQDRRAAPYEQYF. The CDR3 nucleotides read TGCGCCAGCAGCCAAGATCGGAGGGCGGCTCCCTACGAGCAGTACTTC.

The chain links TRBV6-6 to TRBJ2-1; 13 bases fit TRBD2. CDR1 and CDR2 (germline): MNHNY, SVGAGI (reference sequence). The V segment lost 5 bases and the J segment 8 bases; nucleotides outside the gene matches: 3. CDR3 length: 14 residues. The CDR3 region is CASSNTSGRDEQFF. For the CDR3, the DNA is TGTGCCAGCAGTAACACTAGCGGGAGGGATGAGCAGTTCTTC.

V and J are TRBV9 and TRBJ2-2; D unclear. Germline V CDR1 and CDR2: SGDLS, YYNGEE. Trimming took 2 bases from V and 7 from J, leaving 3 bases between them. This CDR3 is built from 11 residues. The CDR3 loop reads CASSVNGELFF. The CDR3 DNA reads TGTGCCAGCAGCGTGAACGGGGAGCTGTTTTTT.

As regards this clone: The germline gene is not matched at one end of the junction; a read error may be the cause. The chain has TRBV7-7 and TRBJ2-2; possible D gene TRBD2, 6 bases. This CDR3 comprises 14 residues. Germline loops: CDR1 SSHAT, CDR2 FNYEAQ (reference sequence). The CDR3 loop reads CASSPGTPTGELFF. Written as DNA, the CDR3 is TGTGCTAGCAGCCCCGGGACTCCCACCGGGGAGCTGTTTTTT.

The CDR3 region is CASSARGLGEQYF. CDR3 in DNA: TGTGCCAGCAGTGCCAGGGGGCTAGGCGAGCAGTACTTC. The genes are TRBV2 and TRBJ2-7, with 8 bases identical to TRBD1. The CDR3 loop spans 13 amino acids. Germline CDR1 and CDR2: SNHLY and FYNNEI. The ends lost 4 bases at V and 6 bases at J; junction bases unmatched: 5.

The CDR3 DNA reads TGTGCCAGCAGTTCCCAGGGGATAAGCTCCTACGAGCAGTACTTC. It is translated as CASSSQGISSYEQYF. The chain joins TRBV2 to TRBJ2-7; tentative D call: TRBD1 (6 bases). V lost 5 bases, J lost 0 bases, and 14 bases lay in between. CDR1 and CDR2 from the germline V gene are SNHLY and FYNNEI. This CDR3 has 15 amino acids.

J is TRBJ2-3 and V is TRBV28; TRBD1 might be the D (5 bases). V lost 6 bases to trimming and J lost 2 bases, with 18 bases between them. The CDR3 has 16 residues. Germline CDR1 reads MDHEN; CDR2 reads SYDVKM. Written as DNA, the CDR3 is TGTGCCAGCAGCAGGGCGGCAGGAACCCACACAGATACGCAGTATTTT. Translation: CASSRAAGTHTDTQYF.

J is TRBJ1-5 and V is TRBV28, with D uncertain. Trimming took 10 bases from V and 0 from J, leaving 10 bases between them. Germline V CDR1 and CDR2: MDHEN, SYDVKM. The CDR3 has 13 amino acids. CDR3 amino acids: CAIKTDSNQPQHF. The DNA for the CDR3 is TGTGCCATCAAGACGGATAGCAATCAGCCCCAGCATTTT. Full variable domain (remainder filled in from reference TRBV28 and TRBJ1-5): DVKVTQSSRYLVKRTGEKVFLECVQDMDHENMFWYRQDPGLGLRLIYFSYDVKMKEKGDIPEGYSVSREKKERFSLILESASTNQTSMYLCAIKTDSNQPQHFGDGTRLSIL.

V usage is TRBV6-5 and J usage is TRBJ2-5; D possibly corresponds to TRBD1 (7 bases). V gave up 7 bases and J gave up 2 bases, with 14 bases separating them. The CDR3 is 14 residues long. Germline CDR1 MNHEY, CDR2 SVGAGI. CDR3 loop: CASKTGDSQETQYF. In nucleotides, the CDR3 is TGTGCCAGCAAAACGGGGGACAGTCAAGAGACCCAGTACTTC.

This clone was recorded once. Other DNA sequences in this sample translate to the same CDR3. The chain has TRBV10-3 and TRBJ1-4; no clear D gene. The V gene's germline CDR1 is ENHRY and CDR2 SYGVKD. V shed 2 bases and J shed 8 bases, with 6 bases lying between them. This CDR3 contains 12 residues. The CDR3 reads CAISEGGEKLFF. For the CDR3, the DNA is TGTGCCATCAGTGAGGGCGGGGAAAAACTGTTTTTT.

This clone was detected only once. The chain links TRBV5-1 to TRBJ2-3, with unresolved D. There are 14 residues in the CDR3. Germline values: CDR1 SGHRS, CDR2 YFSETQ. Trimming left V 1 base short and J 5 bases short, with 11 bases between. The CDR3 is CASSLRQEIDTQYF. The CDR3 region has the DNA TGCGCCAGCAGCTTGAGGCAGGAAATAGATACGCAGTATTTT.